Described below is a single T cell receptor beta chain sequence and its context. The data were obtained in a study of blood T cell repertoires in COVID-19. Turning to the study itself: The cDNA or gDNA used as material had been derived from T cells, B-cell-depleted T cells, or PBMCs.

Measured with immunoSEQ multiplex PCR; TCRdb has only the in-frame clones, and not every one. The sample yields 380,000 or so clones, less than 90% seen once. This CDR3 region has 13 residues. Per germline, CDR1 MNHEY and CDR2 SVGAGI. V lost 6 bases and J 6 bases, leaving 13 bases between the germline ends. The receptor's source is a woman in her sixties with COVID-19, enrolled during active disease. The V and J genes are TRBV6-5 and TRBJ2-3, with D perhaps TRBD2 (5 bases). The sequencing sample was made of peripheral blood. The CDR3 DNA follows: TGTGCCAGCAGCCCCGGGATGGGGGATACGCAGTATTTT. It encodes CASSPGMGDTQYF.